This TCR beta chain stems from a study of tumor and adjacent non-tumor tissue in lung cancer. With respect to this clonotype: A much bigger clone sits one base away, suggesting this may be a read error.

The library came from three nested PCR rounds adapted from ARM-PCR protocols. TCRdb called the multiplex PCR reads again in MiXCR, with one record for every CDR3 protein. The repertoire consists of about 78,000 distinct CDR3 sequences, with around 85% occurring once and the leading ten covering about 14%. In germline, CDR1 is SGHRS, CDR2 YFSETQ. This CDR3 contains 15 residues. V was pared by 1 base and J by 9 bases, with 17 bases between. RNA was extracted from bulk tissue without any cell sorting. Sequenced: lung tumor tissue. The V gene is TRBV5-1, the J gene TRBJ2-1, with D perhaps being TRBD1 or TRBD2 (5 bases each). This clonotype was obtained from a woman in her fifties or sixties with non-small cell lung cancer. The CDR3 region is CASSLWGAGHSEQFF. The CDR3 nucleotides are TGCGCCAGCAGCTTGTGGGGAGCAGGGCACAGTGAGCAGTTCTTC.